The 27 T cell receptor beta chains given below trace back to one sample, sequenced in a study of shared clonotypes between healthy human individuals. Profiling relied on immunoSEQ multiplex PCR, and the TCRdb table lists in-frame clones only, not all of them. The data contain 640,000 or so clones, about two thirds of them singletons. The source material was memory CD4+ T cells sorted from blood. Subset of the sample: CD45RA-negative fraction. These receptors all stem from a woman aged 25 to 45 in good health.

This chain links TRBV6-1 with TRBJ2-7; 9 bases agree with TRBD2. The V and J ends lost 5 bases and 3 bases, in that order; junction bases with no gene match: 5. Germline V gives CDR1 MNHNS, CDR2 SASEGT. The CDR3 has 14 amino acids. The CDR3 is CASSTLAGFYEQYF. The CDR3 coding sequence is TGTGCCAGCAGTACTCTAGCGGGATTCTACGAGCAGTACTTC.

The rearrangement joins TRBV27 to TRBJ1-2, with D maybe TRBD1 (6 bases). Between the trimmed V and J ends, which lost 2 bases and 0 bases, there was a span of 13 bases. The germline V gene encodes CDR1 MNHEY and CDR2 SMNVEV (reference sequence). The CDR3 contains 16 residues. In DNA form, the CDR3 reads TGTGCCAGCAGTTTACGGCAGGGGACTGCTAACTATGGCTACACCTTC. Encoded protein: CASSLRQGTANYGYTF.

The chain has TRBV7-2 and TRBJ2-5; 8 bases are a match to TRBD2. This CDR3 has 14 residues. From germline, CDR1 is SGHTA and CDR2 FQGNSA. J lost 5 bases, V lost 0 bases, and 2 bases had no gene match. CDR3 loop: CASSLAGLGETQYF. In DNA, the CDR3 is TGTGCCAGCAGCTTAGCGGGACTAGGGGAGACCCAGTACTTC. The full variable domain, its missing parts supplied by reference TRBV7-2 and TRBJ2-5, is GAGVSQSPSNKVTEKGKDVELRCDPISGHTALYWYRQSLGQGLEFLIYFQGNSAPDKSGLPSDRFSAERTGGSVSTLTIQRTQQEDSAVYLCASSLAGLGETQYFGPGTRLLVL.

The chain uses TRBV5-1 and TRBJ2-1; possibly TRBD1 for D (6 bases). Germline-derived CDR1 and CDR2 are SGHRS and YFSETQ. Trimming stripped 3 bases from V and 1 base from J, with 11 bases between. CDR3 size: 15 residues. The CDR3 DNA sequence: TGCGCCAGCAGCTGGGACACCCATTCCTACAATGAGCAGTTCTTC. This codes for CASSWDTHSYNEQFF.

The V gene is TRBV5-4, the J gene TRBJ2-5; D possibly corresponds to TRBD2 (7 bases). The last part of the DNA fits TRBJ2-7 better; the J call may be wrong. The CDR3 is 12 residues long. Germline lookup yields CDR1 SGHNT and CDR2 YYREEE (reference sequence). This CDR3 reads CAVPRGPYEQYF. In nucleotides, the CDR3 is TGTGCCGTCCCGCGGGGGCCCTACGAGCAGTACTTC.

The chain couples TRBV28 to TRBJ1-2; TRBD1 matches 9 bases. V was clipped by 5 bases and J by 3 bases; unmatched bases: 7. Looked up from germline, CDR1 is MDHEN and CDR2 is SYDVKM. The CDR3 consists of 15 residues. The DNA for the CDR3 is TGTGCCAGCAGTCACGGACAGGGGCTGGACTATGGCTACACCTTC. This translates into CASSHGQGLDYGYTF.

This clone was seen a handful of times. The J gene is TRBJ1-3, the V gene TRBV7-8, with TRBD1 identical over 8 bases. Per germline, CDR1 SGHVS and CDR2 FQNEAQ. This CDR3 is 15 amino acids long. Losses at the gene ends were 8 bases for V and 3 bases for J; bases not matched to a gene: 9. CDR3 amino acids: CASGTGQGDGNTIYF. CDR3 in DNA: TGTGCCAGCGGCACTGGACAGGGTGATGGAAACACCATATATTTT.

The chain is built from TRBV21-1 and TRBJ2-3; TRBD2 reflects the table's D call only, with no check against the DNA. TRBV21-1 is a pseudogene locus. This CDR3 has 14 residues. The CDR3 bases are TGTGCCAGGGTGGCTGGACTACCCACAGATACGCAGTATTTT. It yields the protein CARVAGLPTDTQYF.

CDR3 residues: CASSLYTRGGGDTQYF. The CDR3 bases are TGTGCCAGCAGCCTATATACCAGGGGTGGTGGAGATACGCAGTATTTT. This chain links TRBV7-7 with TRBJ2-3; possibly TRBD1 for D (6 bases). V lost 5 bases and J 5 bases, leaving 20 bases between the germline ends. Per the germline V gene, CDR1 is SSHAT and CDR2 is FNYEAQ (reference sequence). This CDR3 contains 16 residues.

The V and J genes are TRBV5-3 and TRBJ2-7; D perhaps matches TRBD2 (5 bases). TRBV5-3 is identified as an open reading frame with a role that is uncertain. V lost 8 bases and J lost 3, with 21 bases in between. This CDR3 has 15 residues. The CDR3 loop is CASSRRPEAGYEQYF. CDR3 DNA: TGTGCCAGCAGCCGCAGACCGGAGGCGGGCTACGAGCAGTACTTC.

The genes are TRBV20-1 and TRBJ1-1, with no clear D. Trimming removed 7 bases at V and 2 bases at J, with 8 bases between. Looked up from germline, CDR1 is DFQATT and CDR2 is SNEGSKA (reference sequence). The CDR3 loop spans 11 amino acids. CDR3 sequence (DNA): TGCAGTGTATTCAGAAACACTGAAGCTTTCTTT. Its protein product is CSVFRNTEAFF.

J is TRBJ1-2 and V is TRBV2; the D is unclear. The CDR3 length is 12 residues. The germline V and J ends were trimmed by 7 bases and 4 bases, with 10 bases remaining between them. The germline V gene encodes CDR1 SNHLY and CDR2 FYNNEI. The CDR3 loop reads CASMAGLYGYTF. In DNA, the CDR3 is TGTGCCAGCATGGCAGGCCTCTATGGCTACACCTTC.

The chain combines TRBV27 with TRBJ2-2; TRBD2 matches 7 bases. This CDR3 is built from 16 residues. The germline CDR1 and CDR2 sequences are MNHEY and SMNVEV (reference sequence). V dropped 6 bases and J dropped 4; count of bases not matched to a gene: 11. CDR3 in DNA: TGTGCCAGCAGGCCGCTTGGCGGGAGATCCACCGGGGAGCTGTTTTTT. The encoded protein is CASRPLGGRSTGELFF.

The rearrangement joins TRBV9 to TRBJ2-7; D is ambiguous. Germline V gives CDR1 SGDLS, CDR2 YYNGEE. V lost 0 bases and J 1 base, leaving 8 bases between the germline ends. There are 14 residues in the CDR3. The CDR3 is CASSVETASYEQYF. The DNA of the CDR3 is TGTGCCAGCAGCGTAGAAACAGCTTCCTACGAGCAGTACTTC.

The chain has TRBV7-6 and TRBJ2-1, with a weak D call TRBD2 (6 bases). Between the trimmed V and J ends, which lost 1 base and 8 bases, there was a span of 15 bases. The CDR3 totals 15 residues. The germline gives CDR1 SGHVS, CDR2 FNYEAQ. CDR3 in DNA: TGTGCCAGCAGCTTAGGGCAGGGAGGTTTTTATGAGCAGTTCTTC. Its protein product is CASSLGQGGFYEQFF.

V gene TRBV6-1 combines with J gene TRBJ1-4, with no clear D. Trimming left V 6 bases short and J 0 bases short, with 8 bases between. CDR1 and CDR2 (germline): MNHNS, SASEGT. The CDR3 spans 14 residues. CDR3 nucleotides: TGTGCCAGCAGGAAGGGAGCAACTAATGAAAAACTGTTTTTT. It is translated as CASRKGATNEKLFF.

The chain joins TRBV21-1 to TRBJ2-5. TRBV21-1 counts as a pseudogene. CDR3 length: 15 amino acids. CDR3 sequence: CASSKIGHLQETQYF. The CDR3, as DNA: TGTGCCAGCAGCAAGATCGGGCACCTTCAAGAGACCCAGTACTTC.

J is TRBJ2-7 and V is TRBV5-1; no clear D. Germline V lookup: CDR1 SGHRS, CDR2 YFSETQ. V gave up 7 bases and J gave up 0 bases, with 14 bases separating them. The CDR3 consists of 14 residues. The CDR3 region has the DNA TGCGCCAGCGCTCGGTACTCTCGCTCCTACGAGCAGTACTTC. Protein product: CASARYSRSYEQYF.

Comment on this clone: One end of the junction is discordant with germline, which a read error may explain. This rearrangement joins TRBV6-7 to TRBJ1-3; 8 nucleotides match TRBD1. TRBV6-7 is classed as an ORF, of uncertain function. The CDR3 extends over 10 amino acids. The CDR3 loop is CASSYDRGSF. Here the CDR3 DNA reads TGTGCCAGCAGTTACGACAGGGGATCTTTT.

In its sample, this clone was seen once. The rearrangement joins TRBV6-5 to TRBJ2-7, with TRBD1 identical over 8 bases. This CDR3 contains 15 residues. V lost 4 bases to trimming and J lost 3 bases; unmatched junction nucleotides: 8. Per germline, CDR1 MNHEY and CDR2 SVGAGI. Here the CDR3 reads CASSSTSTGVYEQYF. In DNA form, the CDR3 reads TGTGCCAGCAGTTCAACGTCGACAGGGGTCTACGAGCAGTACTTC.

This clone was detected once. The rearrangement links TRBV29-1 to TRBJ2-7, with a weak D call TRBD2 (6 bases). CDR1 and CDR2 from the germline V gene are SQVTM and ANQGSEA. The V gene lost 4 bases and the J gene lost 2 bases, with 18 bases spanning the gap. The CDR3 length is 15 residues. The DNA for the CDR3 is TGCAGCGTTGTGTCTCTCGCCGCGGGGACCTACGAGCAGTACTTC. Translation: CSVVSLAAGTYEQYF.

For this clone: One end of the junction does not line up with germline, which may come from a read error. The chain carries TRBV6-5 and TRBJ2-5; 9 nucleotides line up with TRBD2. Germline assignment: CDR1 MNHEY and CDR2 SVGAGI. The CDR3 sequence is 11 residues long. The CDR3 region is CASSSGTSNHF. The CDR3 DNA is TGTGCCAGCAGTTCCGGGACTAGCAACCACTTC.

The table lists this clone with a few counts. V usage is TRBV10-2 and J usage is TRBJ2-7, with 11 bases identical to TRBD1. The junction had 3 bases not matched to a gene; V was cut back by 6 bases and J by 2 bases. Germline lookup yields CDR1 WSHSY and CDR2 SAAADI. This CDR3 comprises 14 residues. CDR3 in amino acids: CASRDRGPPYEQYF. CDR3 DNA sequence: TGCGCCAGCAGGGACAGGGGGCCTCCCTACGAGCAGTACTTC.

This clone occurred once. This chain joins TRBV5-4 and TRBJ2-1, with 8 positions matching TRBD2. CDR3 length equals 18 residues. Trimming took 1 base from V and 4 from J; bases not matched to a gene: 13. Germline lookup yields CDR1 SGHNT and CDR2 YYREEE (reference sequence). The CDR3: CASSLPIGSGSGYNEQFF. CDR3 nucleotide sequence: TGTGCCAGCAGCTTGCCTATCGGGAGCGGGAGTGGTTACAATGAGCAGTTCTTC.

The V call is TRBV10-3, the J call TRBJ2-7; D unclear. Looked up from germline, CDR1 is ENHRY and CDR2 is SYGVKD. V was clipped by 11 bases and J by 4 bases, with 15 bases between them. The CDR3 length is 12 residues. The CDR3 DNA reads TGTGCCTCGGGCGGCAGTGGGTACGAGCAGTACTTC. Translation gives CASGGSGYEQYF.

This clone has just a few counts. The chain has TRBV19 and TRBJ2-1, with TRBD2 matching 7 bases. The germline V gene has CDR1 LNHDA and CDR2 SQIVND (reference sequence). With V trimmed by 2 bases and J by 5 bases, 3 bases remained unmatched. This CDR3 has 14 residues. CDR3 coding DNA: TGTGCCAGTAGTATAACTAGCGCACACAATGAGCAGTTCTTC. It yields the protein CASSITSAHNEQFF.

Only a few counts were recorded for this clone. This sequence joins TRBV19 and TRBJ1-2; D ambiguous. V lost 6 bases to trimming and J lost 1 base, with 12 bases between them. Germline assignment: CDR1 LNHDA and CDR2 SQIVND (reference sequence). The CDR3 extends over 14 amino acids. This chain's CDR3 is CASRGGRINYGYTF. The CDR3 DNA is TGTGCCAGTAGGGGCGGACGGATTAACTATGGCTACACCTTC.